This T cell receptor beta chain is from a study of metastatic and nonmetastatic thyroid tumors. At the level of the study: Patients with malignant and benign thyroid disease provided blood and tumor or nodule tissue, whose repertoires were compared.

Whole-study findings and limits: Compared with benign nodules, malignant thyroid tumors were reported to have significantly higher TCR beta diversity in both blood and tumor.

Original analysis: The study built a papillary thyroid cancer distant-metastasis classifier from CDR3 differences across clinicopathological groups. TCRdb re-analyzed the PCR reads through MiXCR. None of the V and J calls come from the authors' own analysis; TCRdb made them. The repertoire holds 21,000 or so clones, with around 12% as singletons. By sample share, this clone is medium-sized. Its antigen is unidentified. V gave up 4 bases and J gave up 6 bases; unmatched junction bases: 10. The CDR3 loop spans 16 amino acids. Germline CDR1 reads MNHNS; CDR2 reads SASEGT. Thyroid surgery was performed in patients who had received no treatment beforehand.

Source material: blood. The sequence derives from a female donor with papillary thyroid cancer or a benign thyroid nodule (not recorded which). Some clones in this sample may be carry-over from other donors' samples. The chain couples TRBV6-1 to TRBJ2-7; 12 positions match TRBD2. This CDR3 is CASSAHGLAGMGEQYF. The DNA for the CDR3 is TGTGCCAGCAGTGCCCACGGACTAGCGGGAATGGGCGAGCAGTACTTC.